This T cell receptor (beta chain) was obtained from a study of T cells expressing NK-cell markers. Study as a whole: It was sorted CD3+CD56-NKG2C+, CD3+CD56+NKG2C- and CD3+CD56+NKG2C+ T cells that provided the TCR beta repertoires.

Generation of TCR beta cDNA was performed by 5'RACE template switching incorporating UMIs. With the 5' RACE reads reprocessed, TCRdb shows one record per CDR3 protein and no DNA. The sample data list roughly 420,000 distinct CDR3 sequences. The germline V gene has CDR1 LGHNA and CDR2 YSLEER. The CDR3 loop spans 16 amino acids. V gene TRBV4-3 combines with J gene TRBJ2-1. This TCR was recovered from a woman between 18 and 69 years old in good health. The sample comprised blood T cells: a sorted CD56 or NKG2C T cell subset, CD4+ or CD8+ T cells, or bulk PBMC T cells (not recorded which). CDR3 protein: CASSQDAEASYNEQFF.